These 12 T cell receptor beta chains originate from one sample sequenced in a study of beta chain features in type 1 diabetes. Sequenced material consisted of expressed TCRB transcripts (all of the isolated RNA was reverse transcribed). This table comes from immunoSEQ multiplex PCR, and its TCRdb copy is limited to in-frame clones, with some not included. The sample has some 900,000 clones; 15% to 20% are singletons. Sequencing was carried out using naive CD4+ T cells from blood. All receptors come from a woman between 18 and 30 years old in good health.

Concerning this clone: The sample has other DNA sequences that encode this CDR3 too. The J gene is TRBJ2-7, the V gene TRBV28; D unclear. Trimming stripped 3 bases from V and 2 bases from J, with 8 bases between. The CDR3 consists of 13 residues. From germline, CDR1 is MDHEN and CDR2 SYDVKM. The CDR3 reads CASSLSPTYEQYF. The CDR3 nucleotides read TGTGCCAGCAGTTTGTCTCCGACCTACGAGCAGTACTTC.

This sequence joins TRBV18 and TRBJ2-2, with 7 positions matching TRBD1. The CDR3 length is 15 residues. V lost 3 bases to trimming and J lost 5 bases; unmatched junction nucleotides: 6. In germline, CDR1 is KGHSH, CDR2 LQKENI. The chain's CDR3 is CASSPGDRRTGELFF. The DNA of the CDR3 is TGTGCCAGCTCACCGGGGGACAGAAGAACCGGGGAGCTGTTTTTT.

This rearrangement joins TRBV4-2 to TRBJ2-6; D perhaps matches TRBD1 (6 bases). The CDR3 contains 19 residues. V was pared by 8 bases and J by 0 bases, with 23 bases between. Germline V gives CDR1 LGHNA, CDR2 YNFKEQ. DNA for the CDR3: TGTGCCAGCCGCAAGGCCGCAGGGGACGAATTCTCTGGGGCCAACGTCCTGACTTTC. Protein: CASRKAAGDEFSGANVLTF.

Only a few counts were recorded for this clone. The genes are TRBV5-1 and TRBJ2-1; 10 positions match TRBD2. V gave up 1 base and J gave up 8 bases; unmatched junction bases: 3. The length of the CDR3 is 14 residues. The germline V gene has CDR1 SGHRS and CDR2 YFSETQ. The DNA for the CDR3 is TGCGCCAGCAGCTTGTATACTAGCGGGGATGAGCAGTTCTTC. This sequence encodes CASSLYTSGDEQFF.

The chain recombines TRBV6-5 with TRBJ1-1; D remains unclear. The CDR3 is 13 residues long. Germline assignment: CDR1 MNHEY and CDR2 SVGAGI. V was pared by 0 bases and J by 8 bases, with 10 bases between. CDR3 coding DNA: TGTGCCAGCAGTTACTCGACTATCAGAGAAGCTTTCTTT. Protein product: CASSYSTIREAFF.

The rearrangement joins TRBV7-9 to TRBJ1-5; 7 nucleotides agree with TRBD1. The V segment lost 5 bases and the J segment 3 bases; nucleotides outside the gene matches: 13. There are 17 residues in the CDR3. Germline V CDR1 and CDR2: SEHNR, FQNEAQ (reference sequence). The CDR3 loop reads CASSHGGRGQDNQPQHF. In nucleotides, the CDR3 is TGTGCCAGCAGCCATGGAGGGAGAGGACAGGACAATCAGCCCCAGCATTTT.

The J gene is TRBJ1-4, the V gene TRBV11-2; TRBD1 matches at 9 bases. The V gene's germline CDR1 is SGHAT and CDR2 FQNNGV. The V gene end was trimmed by 5 bases and the J gene end by 7 bases; junction bases not matched to a gene: 8. This CDR3 is 15 amino acids long. CDR3: CASSAAGTGSEKLFF. Written as DNA, the CDR3 is TGTGCCAGCAGCGCGGCCGGGACAGGGAGTGAAAAACTGTTTTTT.

V and J are TRBV27 and TRBJ2-1; possibly TRBD1 for D (5 bases). Deletions cut 7 bases from V and 9 bases from J, with 13 bases between. Germline lookup yields CDR1 MNHEY and CDR2 SMNVEV (reference sequence). The CDR3 spans 12 residues. The CDR3 nucleotides are TGTGCCAGCAACACGGACATGGGTGAGCAGTTCTTC. Protein: CASNTDMGEQFF.

This clone has a handful of counts. The chain employs TRBV28 and TRBJ1-1, with D unclear. CDR3 size: 14 residues. Trimming pared 3 bases from V and 1 base from J, leaving 9 bases between. Germline CDR1 reads MDHEN; CDR2 reads SYDVKM. In DNA form, the CDR3 reads TGTGCCAGCAGTTTTAGGCAGAGGAACACTGAAGCTTTCTTT. Translating it yields CASSFRQRNTEAFF.

The CDR3 loop is CASIYSGTGFGEQYF. DNA of the CDR3: TGTGCCAGCATTTACTCCGGGACAGGGTTTGGCGAGCAGTACTTC. The chain carries TRBV28 and TRBJ2-7, with 9 nucleotides matching TRBD1. The CDR3 has 15 amino acids. Germline assignment: CDR1 MDHEN and CDR2 SYDVKM. The trim removed 7 bases at V and 6 bases at J, leaving 13 bases unmatched.

The sample holds a few counts of this clone. This chain joins TRBV2 and TRBJ2-7; TRBD1 agrees at 7 bases. The CDR3 runs to 15 residues. Germline lookup yields CDR1 SNHLY and CDR2 FYNNEI. The trim removed 6 bases at V and 2 bases at J, leaving 10 bases unmatched. The CDR3 nucleotides read TGTGCCAGCAGGATGGGACAGCGTGTTACCTACGAGCAGTACTTC. Translated: CASRMGQRVTYEQYF.

This clone was observed a handful of times. The same CDR3 can be traced to other DNA sequences in this sample. V and J are TRBV7-3 and TRBJ2-2, with a possible D match to TRBD2 (5 bases). Germline lookup yields CDR1 SGHTA and CDR2 FQGTGA. CDR3 length: 14 amino acids. Trimming left V 4 bases short and J 5 bases short, with 11 bases between. The CDR3 coding sequence is TGTGCCAGCAGCTCGTCCTCGGGGACCGGGGAGCTGTTTTTT. Encoded protein: CASSSSSGTGELFF.